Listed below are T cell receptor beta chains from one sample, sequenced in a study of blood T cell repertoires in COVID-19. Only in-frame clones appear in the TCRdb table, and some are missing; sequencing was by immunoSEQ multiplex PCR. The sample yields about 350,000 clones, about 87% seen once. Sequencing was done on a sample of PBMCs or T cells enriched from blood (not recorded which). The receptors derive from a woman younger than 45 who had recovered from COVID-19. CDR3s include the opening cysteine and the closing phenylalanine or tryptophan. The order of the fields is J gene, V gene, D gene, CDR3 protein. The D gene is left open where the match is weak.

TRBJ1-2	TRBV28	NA	CASSLGGRDKEYGYTF
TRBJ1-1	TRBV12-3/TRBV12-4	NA	CASSLWAAEAFF
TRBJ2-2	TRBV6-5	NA	CASSYRAGSGELFF
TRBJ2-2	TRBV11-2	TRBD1	CASSRQGSTGELFF
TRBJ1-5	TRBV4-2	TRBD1	CASSQDWTGSNQPQHF
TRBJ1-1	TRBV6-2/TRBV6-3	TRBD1	CASSYGTGGTEAFF
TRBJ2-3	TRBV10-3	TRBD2	CATGMSGGIDTQYF
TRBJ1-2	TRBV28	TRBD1	CASSPRQGTGGYTF
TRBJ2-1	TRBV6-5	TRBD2	CASIASGGLEQFF
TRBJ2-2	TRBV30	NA	CAWSATQGFSGELFF
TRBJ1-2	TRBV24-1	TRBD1	CATEGQDELGYTF
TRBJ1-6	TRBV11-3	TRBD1	CASSLGRGDRANSPLHF
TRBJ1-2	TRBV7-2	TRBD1	CASSPLQGRSGYTF
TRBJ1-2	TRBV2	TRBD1	CASSPQGGDGYTF
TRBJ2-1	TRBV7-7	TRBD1	CASSSGPRTGGNEQFF
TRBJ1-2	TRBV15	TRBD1	CATSRGGDRVGYTF
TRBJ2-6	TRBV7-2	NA	CASSSFSGANVLTF
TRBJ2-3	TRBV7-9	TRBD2	CASSLGASGYRDTQYF
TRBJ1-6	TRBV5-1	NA	CASSLVGAEGSPLHF
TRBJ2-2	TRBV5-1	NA	CATTDRRVTGELFF
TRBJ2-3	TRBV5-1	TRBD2	CASSLGLAGISDTQYF
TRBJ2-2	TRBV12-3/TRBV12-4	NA	CASYRGGTGELFF